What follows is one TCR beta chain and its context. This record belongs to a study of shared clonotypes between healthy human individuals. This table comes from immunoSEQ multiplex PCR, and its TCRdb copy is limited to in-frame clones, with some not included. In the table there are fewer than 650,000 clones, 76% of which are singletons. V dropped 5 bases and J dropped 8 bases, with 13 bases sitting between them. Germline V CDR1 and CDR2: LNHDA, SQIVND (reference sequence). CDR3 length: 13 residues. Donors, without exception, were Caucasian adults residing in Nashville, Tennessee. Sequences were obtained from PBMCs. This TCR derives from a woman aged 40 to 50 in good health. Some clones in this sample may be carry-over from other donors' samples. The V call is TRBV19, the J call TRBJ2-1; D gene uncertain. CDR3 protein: CASSAGLPDEQFF. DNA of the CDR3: TGTGCCAGTAGTGCCGGGCTTCCGGATGAGCAGTTCTTC.